This record concerns one T cell receptor beta chain sequence. The source of the sample is a study of blood T cell repertoires in COVID-19. Libraries were prepared by immunoSEQ multiplex PCR; TCRdb keeps only in-frame clonotypes and omits some of them. The table records about 90,000 clones, around 92% of them present only once. CDR3 length: 12 amino acids. The germline gives CDR1 LNHDA, CDR2 SQIVND (reference sequence). The V and J ends lost 8 bases and 5 bases, in that order; junction bases with no gene match: 4. This rearrangement joins TRBV19 to TRBJ2-7; the match to TRBD2 covers 9 bases. The sequencing input was peripheral blood. The TCR comes from an older woman with active COVID-19. The CDR3 region has the DNA TGTGCCAGTGGGACTAGCCGAAACGAGCAGTACTTC. Translating gives CASGTSRNEQYF.